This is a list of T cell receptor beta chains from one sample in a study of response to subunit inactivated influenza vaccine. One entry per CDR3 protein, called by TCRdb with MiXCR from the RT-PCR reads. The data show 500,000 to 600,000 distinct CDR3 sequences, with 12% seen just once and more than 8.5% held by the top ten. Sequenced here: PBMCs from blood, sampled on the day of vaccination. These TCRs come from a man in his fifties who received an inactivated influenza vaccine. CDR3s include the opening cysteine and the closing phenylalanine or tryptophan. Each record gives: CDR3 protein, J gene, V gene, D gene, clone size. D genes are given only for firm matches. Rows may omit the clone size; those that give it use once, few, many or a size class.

CASQAGTNYGYTF	TRBJ1-2	TRBV5-5	NA	once
CASSPRPGQGNQPQHF	TRBJ1-5	TRBV4-1	TRBD1	few
CASSSGQGGYNEQFF	TRBJ2-1	TRBV7-2	TRBD1	many
CSVPSETQYF	TRBJ2-5	TRBV29-1	NA	many
CSATGTGRETQYF	TRBJ2-5	TRBV20-1	TRBD1	NA
CATSDPRTGLETQYF	TRBJ2-5	TRBV24-1	TRBD1	NA
CSATGQFYEQYF	TRBJ2-7	TRBV20-1	NA	few
CASSRDASWTQYF	TRBJ2-5	TRBV11-2	NA	few
CASSLDWSGSQYF	TRBJ2-3	TRBV5-1	NA	NA
CASSKARDEQYF	TRBJ2-7	TRBV5-1	NA	few
CASSLAEASGQETQYF	TRBJ2-5	TRBV7-8	TRBD2	NA
CASSQEKQVPSDEQFF	TRBJ2-1	TRBV4-2	NA	NA
CSVERAGRDTQYF	TRBJ2-3	TRBV29-1	NA	NA
CASSFSELAGVETQYF	TRBJ2-5	TRBV7-8	TRBD2	NA
CSATPGGQNEKLFF	TRBJ1-4	TRBV20-1	NA	NA
CASSASGLYGEKLFF	TRBJ1-4	TRBV7-2	NA	few
CASSQVSNEKLFF	TRBJ1-4	TRBV3-1	NA	few
CATGDRGPNTGELFF	TRBJ2-2	TRBV10-3	TRBD1	many
CASSFQGAPTGELFF	TRBJ2-2	TRBV5-1	TRBD1	few
CAISDSTGPYNEQFF	TRBJ2-1	TRBV10-3	NA	many
CASSQTGDYEQYF	TRBJ2-7	TRBV4-1	NA	NA
CASSHKWGIYNEQFF	TRBJ2-1	TRBV7-2	NA	NA
CASSQEFGGGSFEQYF	TRBJ2-7	TRBV4-1	NA	many
CAIMGDSTGELFF	TRBJ2-2	TRBV10-3	NA	once
CSASRGDRGYEQYF	TRBJ2-7	TRBV20-1	TRBD1	few
CASSERGLALRETQYF	TRBJ2-5	TRBV3-1	NA	NA
CSVDLALTGELFF	TRBJ2-2	TRBV29-1	NA	NA
CASSLSQGPGNEQYF	TRBJ2-7	TRBV7-2	NA	NA
CASSTHGLAGGRDTGELFF	TRBJ2-2	TRBV7-8	TRBD2	many
CASSSTGGDEKLFF	TRBJ1-4	TRBV7-9	TRBD1	NA
CASSLQEIMNTEAFF	TRBJ1-1	TRBV7-9	NA	NA
CASSSNSVGHYEQYF	TRBJ2-7	TRBV5-1	NA	NA
CASSLARLYSNQPQHF	TRBJ1-5	TRBV12-3/TRBV12-4	NA	few
CASSLEGRLNQPQHF	TRBJ1-5	TRBV12-3/TRBV12-4	NA	few
CASGENRQGLDGELFF	TRBJ2-2	TRBV6-1	NA	few
CASSYGGLNQPHHF	TRBJ1-5	TRBV6-5	NA	NA
CASSFMTGALDTQYF	TRBJ2-3	TRBV7-2	TRBD1	NA
CASSLVGLAGVSSYEQYF	TRBJ2-7	TRBV7-8	TRBD2	NA
CASSNTAGGYNEQFF	TRBJ2-1	TRBV7-2	TRBD2	NA
CASSSQQGSEQYF	TRBJ2-7	TRBV7-6	NA	NA
CASSFVPVGDTQYF	TRBJ2-3	TRBV7-8	NA	NA
CASSLEGGHMNTEAFF	TRBJ1-1	TRBV7-2	NA	NA
CASSSSLADTQYF	TRBJ2-3	TRBV27	NA	many
CSAPRGWDTQYF	TRBJ2-3	TRBV20-1	NA	NA
CASSQEVPSSTGELFF	TRBJ2-2	TRBV4-3	NA	NA
CASRTPLNTDTQYF	TRBJ2-3	TRBV27	NA	few
CSVVGLTLANYGYTF	TRBJ1-2	TRBV29-1	NA	few
CASSVVLSGEQFF	TRBJ2-1	TRBV9	NA	few
CASSQEVGGSYNEQFF	TRBJ2-1	TRBV4-2	NA	few
CSATYGQHNEQFF	TRBJ2-1	TRBV20-1	NA	few
CASSLTSAASYEQYF	TRBJ2-7	TRBV6-2/TRBV6-3	NA	NA
CASSLTGAREFF	TRBJ2-1	TRBV27	NA	few
CSARGYSGGNNEQFF	TRBJ2-1	TRBV20-1	TRBD2	many
CASRTDRGFYNEQFF	TRBJ2-1	TRBV7-9	TRBD1	many